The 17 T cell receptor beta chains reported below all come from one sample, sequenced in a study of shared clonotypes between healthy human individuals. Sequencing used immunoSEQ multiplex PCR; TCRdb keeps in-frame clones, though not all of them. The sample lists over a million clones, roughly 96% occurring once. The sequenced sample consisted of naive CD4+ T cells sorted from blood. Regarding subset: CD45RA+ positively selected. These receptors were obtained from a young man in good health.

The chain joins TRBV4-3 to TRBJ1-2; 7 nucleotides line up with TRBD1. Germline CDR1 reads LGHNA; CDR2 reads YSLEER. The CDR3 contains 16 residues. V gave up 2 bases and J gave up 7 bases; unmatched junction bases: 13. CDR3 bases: TGCGCCAGCAGCCAAACCGTAGAGACAGGGTCAGGTGGCTACACCTTC. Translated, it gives CASSQTVETGSGGYTF.

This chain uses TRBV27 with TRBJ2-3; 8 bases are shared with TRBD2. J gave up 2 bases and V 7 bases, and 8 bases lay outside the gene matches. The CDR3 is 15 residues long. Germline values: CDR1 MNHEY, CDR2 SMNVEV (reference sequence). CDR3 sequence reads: CASTVAGRFTDTQYF. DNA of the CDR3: TGTGCCAGCACCGTAGCGGGAAGGTTCACAGATACGCAGTATTTT.

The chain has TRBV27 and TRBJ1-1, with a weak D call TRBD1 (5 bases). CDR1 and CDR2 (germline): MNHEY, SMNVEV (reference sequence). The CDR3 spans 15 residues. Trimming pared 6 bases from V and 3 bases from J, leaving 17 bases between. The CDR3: CASSLDSTPDTEAFF. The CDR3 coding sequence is TGTGCCAGCAGCCTAGACAGTACTCCGGACACTGAAGCTTTCTTT.

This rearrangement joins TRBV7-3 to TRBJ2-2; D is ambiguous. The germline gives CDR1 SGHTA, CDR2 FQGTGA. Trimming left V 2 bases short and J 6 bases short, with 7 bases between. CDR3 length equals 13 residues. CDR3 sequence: CASSLRIPGELFF. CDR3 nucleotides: TGTGCCAGCAGCTTACGTATCCCCGGGGAGCTGTTTTTT. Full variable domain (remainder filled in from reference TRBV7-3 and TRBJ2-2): GAGVSQTPSNKVTEKGKYVELRCDPISGHTALYWYRQSLGQGPEFLIYFQGTGAADDSGLPNDRFFAVRPEGSVSTLKIQRTERGDSAVYLCASSLRIPGELFFGEGSRLTVL.

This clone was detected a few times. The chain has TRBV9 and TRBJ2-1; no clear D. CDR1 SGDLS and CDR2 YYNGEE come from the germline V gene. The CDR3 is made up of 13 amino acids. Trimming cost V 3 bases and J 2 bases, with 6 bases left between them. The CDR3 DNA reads TGTGCCAGCAGCGCCCGGCCCTACAATGAGCAGTTCTTC. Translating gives CASSARPYNEQFF.

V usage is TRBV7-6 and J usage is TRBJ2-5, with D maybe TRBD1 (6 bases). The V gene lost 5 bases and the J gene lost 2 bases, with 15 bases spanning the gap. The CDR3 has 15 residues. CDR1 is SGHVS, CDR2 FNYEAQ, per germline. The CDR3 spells CASSPSGTLQETQYF. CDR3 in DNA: TGTGCCAGCAGCCCTTCCGGGACACTGCAAGAGACCCAGTACTTC.

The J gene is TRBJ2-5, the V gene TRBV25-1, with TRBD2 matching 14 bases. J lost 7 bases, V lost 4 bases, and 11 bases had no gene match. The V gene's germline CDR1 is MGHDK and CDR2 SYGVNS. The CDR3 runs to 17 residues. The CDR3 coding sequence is TGTGCCAGCAGTGCTATCAAGGGACTAGCGGGAGTGGGGACCCAGTACTTC. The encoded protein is CASSAIKGLAGVGTQYF.

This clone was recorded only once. The CDR3 DNA is TGCAGTCTTTCGACTAGCGGGAGTTCAGATACGCAGTATTTT. It yields the protein CSLSTSGSSDTQYF. The chain is built from TRBV29-1 and TRBJ2-3, with 12 bases that match TRBD2. The CDR3 length is 14 residues. The germline V gene has CDR1 SQVTM and CDR2 ANQGSEA.

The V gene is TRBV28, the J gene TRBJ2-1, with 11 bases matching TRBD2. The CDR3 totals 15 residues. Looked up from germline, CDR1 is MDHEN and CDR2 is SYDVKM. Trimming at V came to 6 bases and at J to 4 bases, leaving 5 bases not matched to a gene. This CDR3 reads CASSWPSGRYNEQFF. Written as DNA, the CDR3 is TGTGCCAGCAGCTGGCCTAGCGGGAGGTACAATGAGCAGTTCTTC.

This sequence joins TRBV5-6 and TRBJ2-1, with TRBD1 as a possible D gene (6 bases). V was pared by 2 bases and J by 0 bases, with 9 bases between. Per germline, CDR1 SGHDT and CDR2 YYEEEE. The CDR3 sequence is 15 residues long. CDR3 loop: CASSFTGSSYNEQFF. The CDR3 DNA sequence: TGTGCCAGCAGCTTTACAGGGAGCTCCTACAATGAGCAGTTCTTC.

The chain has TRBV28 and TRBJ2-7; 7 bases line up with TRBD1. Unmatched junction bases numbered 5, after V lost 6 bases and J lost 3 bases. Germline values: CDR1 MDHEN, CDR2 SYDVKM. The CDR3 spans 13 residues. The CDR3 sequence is CASRPGGRYEQYF. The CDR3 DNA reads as TGTGCCAGCAGGCCAGGGGGACGCTACGAGCAGTACTTC.

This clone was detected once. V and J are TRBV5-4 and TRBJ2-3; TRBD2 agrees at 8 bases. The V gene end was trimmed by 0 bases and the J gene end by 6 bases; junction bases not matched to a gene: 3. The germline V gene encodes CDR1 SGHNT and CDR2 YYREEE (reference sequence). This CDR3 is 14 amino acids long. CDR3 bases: TGTGCCAGCAGCTTGGACGGGAGGGTGGATACGCAGTATTTT. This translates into CASSLDGRVDTQYF.

The CDR3 spells CASSIVGGPPLQHF. The CDR3 coding sequence is TGTGCCAGTAGCATTGTAGGGGGCCCTCCGCTCCAGCATTTT. The chain combines TRBV19 with TRBJ1-5, with TRBD1 identical over 7 bases. The CDR3 sequence is 14 residues long. The V gene's germline CDR1 is LNHDA and CDR2 SQIVND (reference sequence). V shed 6 bases, J shed 12 bases, and the junction held 14 bases outside the gene matches.

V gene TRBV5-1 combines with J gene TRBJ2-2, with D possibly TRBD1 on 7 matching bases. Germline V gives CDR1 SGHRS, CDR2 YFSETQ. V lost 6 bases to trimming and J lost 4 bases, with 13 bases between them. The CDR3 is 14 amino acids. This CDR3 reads CASNARGVTGELFF. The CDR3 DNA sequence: TGCGCCAGCAATGCCAGGGGGGTCACCGGGGAGCTGTTTTTT.

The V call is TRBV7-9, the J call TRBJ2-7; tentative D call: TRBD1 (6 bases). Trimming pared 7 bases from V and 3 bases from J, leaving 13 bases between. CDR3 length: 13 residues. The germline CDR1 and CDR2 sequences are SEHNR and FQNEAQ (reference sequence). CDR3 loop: CASTRDNLYEQYF. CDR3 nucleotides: TGTGCCAGCACACGGGACAACCTCTACGAGCAGTACTTC.

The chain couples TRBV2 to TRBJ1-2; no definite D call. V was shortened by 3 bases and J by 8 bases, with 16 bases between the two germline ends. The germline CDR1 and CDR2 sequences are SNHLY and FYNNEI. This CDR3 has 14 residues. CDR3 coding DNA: TGTGCCAGCAGTGAGGAGGTAGGGAGTCGAGGCTACACCTTC. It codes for CASSEEVGSRGYTF.

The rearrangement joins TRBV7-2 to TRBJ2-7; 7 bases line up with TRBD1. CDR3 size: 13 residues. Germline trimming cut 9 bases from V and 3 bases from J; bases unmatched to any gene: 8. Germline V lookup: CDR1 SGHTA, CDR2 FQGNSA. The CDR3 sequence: CASSQGTLYEQYF. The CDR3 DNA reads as TGTGCCAGTTCACAGGGGACCCTCTACGAGCAGTACTTC.